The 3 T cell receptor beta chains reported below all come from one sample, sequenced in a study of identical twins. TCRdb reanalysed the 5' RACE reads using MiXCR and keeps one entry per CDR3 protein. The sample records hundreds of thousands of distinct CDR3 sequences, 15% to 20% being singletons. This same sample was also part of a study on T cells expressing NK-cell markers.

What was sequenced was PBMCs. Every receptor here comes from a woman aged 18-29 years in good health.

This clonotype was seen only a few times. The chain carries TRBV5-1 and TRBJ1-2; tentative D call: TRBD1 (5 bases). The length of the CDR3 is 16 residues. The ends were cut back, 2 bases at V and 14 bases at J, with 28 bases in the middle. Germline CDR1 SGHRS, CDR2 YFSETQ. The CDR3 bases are TGCGCCAGCAGCTTAGGAACAGGAGGTCGCATGATGACGCATACCTTC. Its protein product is CASSLGTGGRMMTHTF.

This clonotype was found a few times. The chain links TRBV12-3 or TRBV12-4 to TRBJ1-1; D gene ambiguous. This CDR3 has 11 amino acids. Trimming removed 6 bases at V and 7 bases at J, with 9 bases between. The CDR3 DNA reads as TGTGCCAGCAGCCATGGGGTTGAAGCTTTCTTT. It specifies CASSHGVEAFF.

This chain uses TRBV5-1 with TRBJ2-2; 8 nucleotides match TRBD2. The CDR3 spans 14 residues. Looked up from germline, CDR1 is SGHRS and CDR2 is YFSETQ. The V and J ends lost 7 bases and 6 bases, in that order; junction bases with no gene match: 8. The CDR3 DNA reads TGCGCCAGCCGGGAGGGCCATGTCGCCGGGGAGCTGTTTTTT. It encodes CASREGHVAGELFF. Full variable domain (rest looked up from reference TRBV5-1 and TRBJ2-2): KAGVTQTPRYLIKTRGQQVTLSCSPISGHRSVSWYQQTPGQGLQFLFEYFSETQRNKGNFPGRFSGRQFSNSRSEMNVSTLELGDSALYLCASREGHVAGELFFGEGSRLTVL.